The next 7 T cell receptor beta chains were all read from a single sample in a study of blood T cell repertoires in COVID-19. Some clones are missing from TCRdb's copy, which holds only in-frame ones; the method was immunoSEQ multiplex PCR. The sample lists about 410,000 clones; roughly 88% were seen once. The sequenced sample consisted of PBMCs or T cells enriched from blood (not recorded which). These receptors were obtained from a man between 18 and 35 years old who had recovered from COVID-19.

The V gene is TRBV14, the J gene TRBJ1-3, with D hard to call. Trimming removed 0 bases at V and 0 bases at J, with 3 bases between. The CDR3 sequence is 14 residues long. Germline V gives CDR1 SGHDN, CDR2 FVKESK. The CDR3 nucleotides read TGTGCCAGCAGCCAAGATCTCTCTGGAAACACCATATATTTT. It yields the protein CASSQDLSGNTIYF.

The CDR3: CAWSADRGFQPQHF. CDR3 nucleotide sequence: TGTGCCTGGAGTGCCGACAGGGGTTTTCAGCCCCAGCATTTT. This chain uses TRBV30 with TRBJ1-5; 8 bases line up with TRBD1. V shed 1 base and J 6 bases; nucleotides not matched to a gene: 5. The CDR3 has 14 residues. CDR1 and CDR2 (germline): GTSNPN, SVGIG (reference sequence).

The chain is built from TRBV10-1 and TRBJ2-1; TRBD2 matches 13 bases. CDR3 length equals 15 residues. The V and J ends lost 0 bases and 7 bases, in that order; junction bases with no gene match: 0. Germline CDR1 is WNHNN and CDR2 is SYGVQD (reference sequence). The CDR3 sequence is CASSESTSGGNEQFF. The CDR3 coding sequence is TGCGCCAGCAGTGAGTCGACTAGCGGGGGGAATGAGCAGTTCTTC.

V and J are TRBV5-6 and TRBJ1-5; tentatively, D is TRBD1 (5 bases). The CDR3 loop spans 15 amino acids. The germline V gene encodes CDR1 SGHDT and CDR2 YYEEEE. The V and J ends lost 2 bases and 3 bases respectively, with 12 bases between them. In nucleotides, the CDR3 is TGTGCCAGCAGCTTCGGCGGGACGGCCAATCAGCCCCAGCATTTT. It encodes CASSFGGTANQPQHF.

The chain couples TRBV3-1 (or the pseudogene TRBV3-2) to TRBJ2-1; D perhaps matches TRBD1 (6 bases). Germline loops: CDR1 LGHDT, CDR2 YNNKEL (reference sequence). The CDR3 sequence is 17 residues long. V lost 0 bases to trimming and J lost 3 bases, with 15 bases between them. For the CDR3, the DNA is TGTGCCAGCAGCCAAGATGTTCGGCAGGGGAGCTACAATGAGCAGTTCTTC. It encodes CASSQDVRQGSYNEQFF.

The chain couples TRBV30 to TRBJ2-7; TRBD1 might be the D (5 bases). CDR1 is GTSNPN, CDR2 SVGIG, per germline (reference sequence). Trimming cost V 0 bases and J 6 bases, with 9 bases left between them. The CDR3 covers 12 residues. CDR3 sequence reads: CAWSVPGLEQYF. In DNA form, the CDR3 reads TGTGCCTGGAGTGTACCAGGGCTCGAGCAGTACTTC. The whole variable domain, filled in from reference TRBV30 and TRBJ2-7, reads SQTIHQWPATLVQPVGSPLSLECTVEGTSNPNLYWYRQAAGRGLQLLFYSVGIGQISSEVPQNLSASRPQDRQFILSSKKLLLSDSGFYLCAWSVPGLEQYFGPGTRLTVT.

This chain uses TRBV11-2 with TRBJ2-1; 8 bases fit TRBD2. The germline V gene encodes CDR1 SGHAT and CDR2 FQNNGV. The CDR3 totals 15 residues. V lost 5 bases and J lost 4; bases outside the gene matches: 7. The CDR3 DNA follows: TGTGCCAGCAGCCTTACGGCGGGAGGTTACAATGAGCAGTTCTTC. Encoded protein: CASSLTAGGYNEQFF.